Sequencing of this TCR beta chain was carried out in a study of shared clonotypes between healthy human individuals. Findings and caveats of the study: It was the non-shared clonotypes that had lower generation probabilities than clonotypes shared by all four donors.

This clone was counted a single time. The antigen remains undetermined. This table comes from immunoSEQ multiplex PCR, and its TCRdb copy is limited to in-frame clones, with some not included. The table shows some 2 million clones, with 95% occurring only once. The CDR3 covers 15 residues. The germline V gene encodes CDR1 KGHSH and CDR2 LQKENI. Deletions cut 3 bases from V and 1 base from J, with 12 bases between. Sequences were obtained from naive CD4+ T cells sorted from blood. Described subset: CD45RA+ positively selected. The chain uses TRBV18 and TRBJ1-1; D unclear. This clonotype originated in a man aged 18-30 years in good health. As DNA, the CDR3 is TGTGCCAGCTCACCTCTCAACGTACCGAACACTGAAGCTTTCTTT. Amino acid sequence: CASSPLNVPNTEAFF.